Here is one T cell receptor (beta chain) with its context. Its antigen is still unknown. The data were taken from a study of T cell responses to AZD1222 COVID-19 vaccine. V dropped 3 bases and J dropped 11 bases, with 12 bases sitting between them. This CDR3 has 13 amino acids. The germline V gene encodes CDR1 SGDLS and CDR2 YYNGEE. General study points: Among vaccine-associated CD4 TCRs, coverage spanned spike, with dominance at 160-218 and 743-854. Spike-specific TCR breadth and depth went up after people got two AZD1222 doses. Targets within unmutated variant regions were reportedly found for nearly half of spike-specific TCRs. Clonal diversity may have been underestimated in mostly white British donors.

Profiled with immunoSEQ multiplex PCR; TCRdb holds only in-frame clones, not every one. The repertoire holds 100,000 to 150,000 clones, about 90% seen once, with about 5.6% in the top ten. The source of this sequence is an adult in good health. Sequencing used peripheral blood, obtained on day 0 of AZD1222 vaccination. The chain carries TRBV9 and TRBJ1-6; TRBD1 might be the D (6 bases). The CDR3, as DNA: TGTGCCAGCAGCGAGGGGGTTGATCCACCCCTCCACTTT. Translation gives CASSEGVDPPLHF.